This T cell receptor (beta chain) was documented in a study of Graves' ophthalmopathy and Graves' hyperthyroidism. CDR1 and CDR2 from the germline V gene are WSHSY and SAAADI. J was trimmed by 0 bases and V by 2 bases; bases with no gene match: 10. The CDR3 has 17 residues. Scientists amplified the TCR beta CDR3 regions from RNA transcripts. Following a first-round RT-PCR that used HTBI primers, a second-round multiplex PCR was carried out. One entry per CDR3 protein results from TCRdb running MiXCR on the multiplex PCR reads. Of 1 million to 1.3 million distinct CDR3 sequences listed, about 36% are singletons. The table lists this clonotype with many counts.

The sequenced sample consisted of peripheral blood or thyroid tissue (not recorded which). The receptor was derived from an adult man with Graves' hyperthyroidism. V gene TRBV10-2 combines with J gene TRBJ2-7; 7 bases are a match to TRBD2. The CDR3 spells CASSEIRAGVGSYEQYF. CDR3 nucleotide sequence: TGCGCCAGCAGTGAGATTCGGGCGGGGGTGGGCTCCTACGAGCAGTACTTC.